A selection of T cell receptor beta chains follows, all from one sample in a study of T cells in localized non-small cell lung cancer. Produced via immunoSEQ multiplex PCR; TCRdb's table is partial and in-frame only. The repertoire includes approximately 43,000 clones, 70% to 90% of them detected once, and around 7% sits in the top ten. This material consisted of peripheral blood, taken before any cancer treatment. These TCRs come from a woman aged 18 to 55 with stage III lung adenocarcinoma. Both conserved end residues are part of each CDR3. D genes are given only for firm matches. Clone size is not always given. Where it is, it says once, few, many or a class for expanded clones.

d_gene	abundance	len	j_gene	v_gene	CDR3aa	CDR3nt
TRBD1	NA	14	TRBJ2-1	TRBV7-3	CASSFAGGYNEQFF	TGTGCCAGCAGCTTCGCAGGGGGCTACAATGAGCAGTTCTTC
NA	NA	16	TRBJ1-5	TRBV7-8	CASSLNSGSTNQPQHF	TGTGCCAGCAGCTTAAACAGCGGAAGTACCAATCAGCCCCAGCATTTT
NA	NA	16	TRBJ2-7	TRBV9	CASSVALSGDSYEQYF	TGTGCCAGCAGCGTAGCTTTGTCGGGGGACTCCTACGAGCAGTACTTC
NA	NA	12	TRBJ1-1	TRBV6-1	CASRYLGAEAFF	TGTGCCAGCAGATATCTCGGCGCTGAAGCTTTCTTT
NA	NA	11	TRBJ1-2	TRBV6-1	CASRADRLYTF	TGTGCCAGCAGGGCTGACAGGTTATACACCTTC
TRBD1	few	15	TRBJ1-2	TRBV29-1	CSVEPTRQGGYGYTF	TGCAGCGTTGAACCCACCCGACAGGGTGGCTATGGCTACACCTTC
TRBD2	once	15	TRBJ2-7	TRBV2	CASSLSGGNSYEQYF	TGTGCCAGCAGTCTTAGCGGGGGAAACTCCTACGAGCAGTACTTC
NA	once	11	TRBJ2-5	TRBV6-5	CVCGGWETQYF	TGTGTCTGCGGCGGGTGGGAGACCCAGTACTTC
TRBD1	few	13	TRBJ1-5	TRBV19	CASSIAGTGDRHF	TGTGCCAGTAGTATCGCCGGGACAGGAGATCGGCATTTT
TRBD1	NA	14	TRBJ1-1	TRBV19	CASSLTDRGPEAFF	TGTGCCAGTAGTCTCACGGACAGGGGGCCTGAAGCTTTCTTT
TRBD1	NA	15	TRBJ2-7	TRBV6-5	CASSGQIGTVYEQYF	TGTGCCAGCAGCGGACAGATAGGGACAGTTTACGAGCAGTACTTC
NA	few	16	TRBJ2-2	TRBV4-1	CASSQDLDKYTGELFF	TGCGCCAGCAGCCAAGATTTGGACAAGTACACCGGGGAGCTGTTTTTT
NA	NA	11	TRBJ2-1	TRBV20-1	CSARDFPLQFF	TGCAGTGCTAGAGACTTCCCACTGCAGTTCTTC
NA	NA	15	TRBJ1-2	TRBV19	CASSIGQGRQYGYTF	TGTGCCAGTAGTATAGGGCAAGGGCGTCAATATGGCTACACCTTC
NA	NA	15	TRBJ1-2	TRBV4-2	CASSQETASGGGYTF	TGTGCCAGCAGCCAAGAGACGGCCAGTGGGGGAGGCTACACCTTC
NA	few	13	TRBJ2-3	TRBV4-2	CASSQRMGDTQYF	TGTGCCAGCAGCCAAAGAATGGGGGATACGCAGTATTTT
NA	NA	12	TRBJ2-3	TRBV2	CASSVGTDTQYF	TGTGCCAGCAGTGTTGGGACAGATACGCAGTATTTT
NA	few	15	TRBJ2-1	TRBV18	CASSPIGGGNNEQFF	TGTGCCAGCTCACCCATCGGGGGCGGAAACAATGAGCAGTTCTTC
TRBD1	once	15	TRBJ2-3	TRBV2	CASSRDRGGTDTQYF	TGTGCCAGCAGCCGCGACAGGGGTGGCACAGATACGCAGTATTTT
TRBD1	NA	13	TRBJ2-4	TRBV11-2	CASSLVPGQVAYF	TGTGCCAGCAGCTTAGTTCCCGGACAGGTTGCGTACTTC
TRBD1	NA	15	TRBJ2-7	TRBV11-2	CASSSTGTGAYEQYF	TGTGCCAGCAGCTCGACTGGGACAGGGGCCTACGAGCAGTACTTC
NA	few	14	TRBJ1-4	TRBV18	CASSPGAGNEKLFF	TGTGCCAGCTCACCGGGGGCAGGCAATGAAAAACTGTTTTTT
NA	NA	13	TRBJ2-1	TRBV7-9	CASITGGYNEQFF	TGTGCCAGCATCACTGGGGGGTACAATGAGCAGTTCTTC
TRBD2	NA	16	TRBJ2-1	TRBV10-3	CAISGGREGFYNEQFF	TGTGCCATCAGCGGGGGAAGGGAGGGGTTCTACAATGAGCAGTTCTTC
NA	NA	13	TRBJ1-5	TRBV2	CASGGGEDQPQHF	TGTGCCTCTGGGGGAGGGGAGGATCAGCCCCAGCATTTT
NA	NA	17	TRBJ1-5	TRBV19	CASSIDAPTRNNQPQHF	TGTGCCAGTAGTATAGACGCCCCTACCCGGAACAATCAGCCCCAGCATTTT
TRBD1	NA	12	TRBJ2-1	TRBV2	CASSRTGYEQFF	TGTGCCAGCAGTCGGACAGGCTATGAGCAGTTCTTC
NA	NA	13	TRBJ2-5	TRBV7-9	CASSSNLGETQYF	TGTGCCAGCAGTTCAAATCTAGGGGAGACCCAGTACTTC
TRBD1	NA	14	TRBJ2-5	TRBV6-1	CASSEGQVQETQYF	TGTGCCAGCAGTGAGGGACAGGTCCAAGAGACCCAGTACTTC
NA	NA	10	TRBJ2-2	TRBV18	CASRSGELFF	TGTGCCAGCCGGAGCGGGGAGCTGTTTTTT
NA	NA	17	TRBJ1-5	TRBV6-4	CASPLRGLTLGPRPQHF	TGTGCCAGCCCACTGAGGGGACTTACGCTGGGCCCTCGGCCCCAGCATTTT
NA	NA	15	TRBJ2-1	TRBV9	CASSFDTNQDNEQFF	TGTGCCAGCAGCTTCGACACGAACCAGGACAATGAGCAGTTCTTC